This is a list of T cell receptor beta chains from one sample in a study of T cells in Graves' hyperthyroidism and ophthalmopathy. TCRdb fed the multiplex PCR reads into MiXCR, producing one record per CDR3 protein. Among 200,000 to 250,000 distinct CDR3 sequences listed, approximately 17% were seen once. Source material: blood. The receptors here all came from a man aged 50 or older with Graves' hyperthyroidism. The CDR3 runs from the conserved cysteine through the conserved F or W. The D gene is left open where the match is weak. Where a row states a size, it is once, few, many or the class of an expanded clone; other rows omit it.

TRBV5-1	.	TRBJ2-1	TRBD2	CASSWPTSGSSYNEQFF	TGTGCCAGCAGCTGGCCGACTAGCGGGAGTTCCTACAATGAGCAGTTCTTC
TRBV4-2	.	TRBJ1-5	.	CASSQDRRSDQPQHF	TGTGCCAGCAGCCAAGATAGGCGCAGCGATCAGCCCCAGCATTTT
TRBV30	few	TRBJ2-7	.	CAWGDYEQYF	TGTGCCTGGGGAGACTACGAGCAGTACTTC
TRBV14	few	TRBJ2-3	TRBD2	CASGTSVSTDTQYF	TGTGCCAGCGGAACTAGCGTCAGCACAGATACGCAGTATTTT
TRBV5-4	.	TRBJ2-5	TRBD2	CASSSILADQETQYF	TGTGCCAGCAGCTCCATCCTAGCGGACCAAGAGACCCAGTACTTC
TRBV5-1	few	TRBJ1-5	TRBD1	CASSSTGGGNQPQHF	TGCGCCAGCAGCTCGACAGGGGGAGGCAATCAGCCCCAGCATTTT
TRBV6-1	many	TRBJ1-1	.	CASSEVPGSNTEAFF	TGTGCCAGCAGTGAAGTTCCAGGATCGAACACTGAAGCTTTCTTT
TRBV7-9	many	TRBJ2-1	.	CATSNYNEQFF	TGTGCCACCTCGAATTACAATGAGCAGTTCTTC
TRBV30	.	TRBJ2-1	.	CAWSNGPYHNEQFF	TGTGCCTGGAGTAACGGCCCGTACCACAATGAGCAGTTCTTC
TRBV7-2	many	TRBJ2-1	TRBD2	CASSLVAREGYGDEQFF	TGTGCCAGCAGCTTAGTGGCGCGGGAGGGGTATGGTGATGAGCAGTTCTTC
TRBV10-3	many	TRBJ2-3	.	CAISEREIDTQYF	TGTGCCATCAGTGAACGGGAGATAGATACGCAGTATTTT
TRBV29-1	many	TRBJ2-3	.	CSVERDPRDTQYF	TGCAGCGTTGAGCGGGACCCCAGAGATACGCAGTATTTT
TRBV3-1	many	TRBJ2-6	.	CASSQQRVSVGANVLTF	TGTGCCAGCAGCCAACAGCGGGTGAGCGTAGGGGCCAACGTCCTGACTTTC
TRBV30	few	TRBJ1-1	TRBD1	CAWRLGTGLTEAFF	TGTGCCTGGAGGCTGGGGACAGGGCTCACTGAAGCTTTCTTT
TRBV3-1	few	TRBJ1-1	.	CASSQGLSTEAFF	TGTGCCAGCAGCCAGGGTCTGAGCACTGAAGCTTTCTTT
TRBV3-1	many	TRBJ2-5	.	CASEGVQETQYF	TGTGCCAGCGAGGGAGTCCAGGAGACCCAGTACTTC
TRBV11-2	many	TRBJ2-2	TRBD2	CASSLVPTSGSTGELFF	TGTGCCAGCAGCTTAGTTCCTACTAGCGGGAGTACCGGGGAGCTGTTTTTT
TRBV3-1	many	TRBJ2-1	.	CASRSSSLRGNEQFF	TGTGCCAGCAGAAGTAGCAGCCTAAGAGGAAATGAGCAGTTCTTC
TRBV19	.	TRBJ1-1	.	CASSTPGGRQNTEAFF	TGTGCCAGTAGTACGCCGGGGGGACGGCAAAACACTGAAGCTTTCTTT
TRBV3-1	many	TRBJ2-1	.	CASSQVRGDEQFF	TGTGCCAGCAGCCAGGTCAGGGGGGATGAGCAGTTCTTC
TRBV20-1	many	TRBJ1-1	TRBD1	CSARMTGRPNTEAFF	TGCAGTGCTAGAATGACAGGGCGACCGAACACTGAAGCTTTCTTT
TRBV5-6	many	TRBJ2-1	.	CASSLLPGGDNEQFF	TGTGCCAGCAGCTTGTTACCAGGGGGGGACAATGAGCAGTTCTTC
TRBV9	.	TRBJ2-1	TRBD1	CASSLSQDRVFEQFF	TGTGCCAGCAGCTTAAGTCAGGACAGGGTTTTTGAGCAGTTCTTC
TRBV5-1	.	TRBJ2-5	TRBD2	CASSSFGGVNQETQYF	TGCGCCAGCAGCTCTTTTGGGGGGGTCAATCAAGAGACCCAGTACTTC
TRBV7-9	.	TRBJ2-2	.	CASSLSFLRGRSTGELFF	TGTGCCAGCAGCTTATCATTTTTGAGGGGACGGAGCACCGGGGAGCTGTTTTTT
TRBV24-1	few	TRBJ2-5	TRBD1	CATSGDRGGETQYF	TGTGCCACCAGTGGGGACAGGGGCGGTGAGACCCAGTACTTC
TRBV28	few	TRBJ2-1	.	CASRFELGSNEQFF	TGTGCCAGCAGGTTCGAACTAGGGTCCAATGAGCAGTTCTTC
TRBV9	.	TRBJ2-1	TRBD2	CASSVVGRAGNEQFF	TGTGCCAGCAGCGTAGTCGGGAGGGCCGGCAATGAGCAGTTCTTC